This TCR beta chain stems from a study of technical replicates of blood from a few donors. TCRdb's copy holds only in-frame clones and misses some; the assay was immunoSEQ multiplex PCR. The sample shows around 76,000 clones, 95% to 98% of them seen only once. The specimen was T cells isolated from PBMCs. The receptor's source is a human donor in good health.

The CDR3 region is CASSSGRSYEQYF. The CDR3 bases are TGTGCCAGCAGTAGCGGGAGGTCCTACGAGCAGTACTTC. This chain connects TRBV2 to TRBJ2-7, with 9 bases identical to TRBD2. The length of the CDR3 is 13 residues. Per germline, CDR1 SNHLY and CDR2 FYNNEI. J was trimmed by 1 base and V by 5 bases; bases with no gene match: 0.